Many counts were recorded for the clone carrying this TCR beta chain. The entry originates in a study of low-dose radiotherapy and immunotherapy resistance in tumors. Study information: The patients were given nivolumab 240 mg every two weeks and ipilimumab 1 mg/kg every six weeks, through an intravenous route. It was every two weeks, one day before radiation and immunotherapy, that intravenous cyclophosphamide 200 mg/m2 was given. Every day for four cycles from cycle 1 day 1, patients took 300 mg of oral aspirin.

TRAV- and TRBV-specific primers primed first-strand cDNA, covering alpha and beta chains. Amplification, which lasted roughly 20 PCR cycles, used a constant-region primer and V-primer adapter to amplify TCRs. A single record per CDR3 protein comes from TCRdb applying MiXCR to the reads. Of tens of thousands of distinct CDR3 sequences listed, 9.4% are singletons. Time point meaning: before trial treatment. Every donor was treated with nivolumab, ipilimumab, aspirin, low-dose cyclophosphamide and also low-dose radiotherapy. CDR1 is MNHNY and CDR2 is SVGAGI in the germline V gene (reference sequence). V was cut by 6 bases and J by 0 bases, with 12 bases left in between. The CDR3 is 14 amino acids.

The V gene is TRBV6-6, the J gene TRBJ2-7, with a possible D match to TRBD2 (7 bases). The clonotype comes from a male donor with prostate cancer. The sample consisted of PBMCs, taken before treatment. The CDR3: CASRAGAVSYEQYF. The CDR3 bases are TGTGCCAGCAGGGCGGGGGCGGTCTCCTACGAGCAGTACTTC.